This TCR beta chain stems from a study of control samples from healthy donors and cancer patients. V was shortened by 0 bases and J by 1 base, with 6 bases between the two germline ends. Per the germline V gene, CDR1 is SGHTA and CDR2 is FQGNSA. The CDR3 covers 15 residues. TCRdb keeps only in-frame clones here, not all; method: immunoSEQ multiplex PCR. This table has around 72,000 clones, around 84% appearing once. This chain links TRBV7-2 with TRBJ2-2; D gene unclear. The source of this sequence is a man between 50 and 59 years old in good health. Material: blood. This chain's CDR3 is CASSLAFKNTGELFF. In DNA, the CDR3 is TGTGCCAGCAGCTTAGCTTTCAAGAACACCGGGGAGCTGTTTTTT.